The 9 T cell receptor beta chains below were found in one sample sequenced in a study of blood T cells in healthy people across ages. Using a J-beta primer mix together with a sample-barcoded 5' primer, a second PCR was run for roughly 7 to 12 cycles. TCRdb independently ran MiXCR on the 5' RACE reads; one entry per CDR3 protein. The data contain 750,000 to 950,000 distinct CDR3 sequences, approximately 55% of them singletons. Sequencing input: blood. All receptors derive from a man older than 75 in good health.

The rearrangement joins TRBV7-3 to TRBJ2-5; D possibly matches TRBD1 or TRBD2 (6 bases each). From germline, CDR1 is SGHTA and CDR2 FQGTGA. V shed 5 bases and J shed 5 bases, with 12 bases lying between them. This CDR3 has 13 amino acids. In DNA form, the CDR3 reads TGTGCCAGCAGCAAAAACGGGGGCGAGACCCAGTACTTC. Protein: CASSKNGGETQYF.

The rearrangement joins TRBV6-6 to TRBJ2-3, with D possibly matching TRBD2 (5 bases). The germline CDR1 and CDR2 sequences are MNHNY and SVGAGI (reference sequence). V lost 6 bases and J 0 bases, leaving 13 bases between the germline ends. CDR3 size: 15 residues. The DNA of the CDR3 is TGTGCCAGCAGCCCGCGACTAACCAGCACAGATACGCAGTATTTT. Translation: CASSPRLTSTDTQYF.

The rearrangement uses TRBV28 and TRBJ2-7, with 7 bases identical to TRBD1. TRBJ2-5 matches the DNA end more closely, so the J call is doubtful. This CDR3 is built from 15 residues. Germline CDR1 and CDR2: MDHEN and SYDVKM. The CDR3 DNA sequence: TGTGCCAGCAGCCCCCGGAAGGGGGCGAGGGAGACCCAGTACTTC. Protein sequence: CASSPRKGARETQYF.

This sequence joins TRBV24-1 and TRBJ2-5; possibly TRBD2 for D (7 bases). V was shortened by 4 bases and J by 0 bases, with 20 bases between the two germline ends. The CDR3 spans 18 residues. In germline, CDR1 is KGHDR, CDR2 SFDVKD. CDR3: CATSEPQGGGSYQETQYF. The CDR3 bases are TGTGCCACCAGTGAACCACAGGGAGGGGGTTCGTACCAAGAGACCCAGTACTTC.

Comments on this clonotype: One end of the junction fails to match germline, which may point to a read error. V gene TRBV20-1 combines with J gene TRBJ2-1, with 7 bases identical to TRBD1. CDR3 length equals 16 residues. Per germline, CDR1 DFQATT and CDR2 SNEGSKA (reference sequence). DNA for the CDR3: TGCAGTGCTAGAGACAGACAGGGTAGCTCCTACGATGAGCAGTTCTTC. Protein product: CSARDRQGSSYDEQFF.

This clonotype was seen a handful of times. This sequence joins TRBV7-2 and TRBJ2-3, with a tentative D call TRBD1 (5 bases). Between the trimmed V and J ends, which lost 7 bases and 14 bases, there was a span of 25 bases. The CDR3 is 14 amino acids. Germline CDR1 reads SGHTA; CDR2 reads FQGNSA. Here the CDR3 DNA reads TGTGCCAGCACCCTAGGGTTCCAGGGTCGATACGCGTATTTT. Translated, it gives CASTLGFQGRYAYF. The full variable domain, completed using reference TRBV7-2 and TRBJ2-3, is GAGVSQSPSNKVTEKGKDVELRCDPISGHTALYWYRQSLGQGLEFLIYFQGNSAPDKSGLPSDRFSAERTGGSVSTLTIQRTQQEDSAVYLCASTLGFQGRYAYFGPGTRLTVL.

This clonotype was found many times. V gene TRBV12-3 or TRBV12-4 combines with J gene TRBJ2-3; 7 nucleotides line up with TRBD1. Losses at the gene ends were 6 bases for V and 3 bases for J; bases not matched to a gene: 3. The CDR3 consists of 13 residues. DNA of the CDR3: TGTGCCAGCAGCCAACAGGGGACAGATACGCAGTATTTT. Encoded protein: CASSQQGTDTQYF.

The chain joins TRBV27 to TRBJ1-6; no definite D call. V was pared by 4 bases and J by 15 bases, with 13 bases between. Looked up from germline, CDR1 is MNHEY and CDR2 is SMNVEV (reference sequence). This CDR3 is built from 12 residues. The CDR3 DNA follows: TGTGCCAGCAGTTCCCCCGCAAGGGACCTCCACTTT. It yields the protein CASSSPARDLHF.

The V gene is TRBV18, the J gene TRBJ1-1; D is unresolved. This CDR3 region has 13 residues. Per the germline V gene, CDR1 is KGHSH and CDR2 is LQKENI. The V and J ends lost 7 bases and 2 bases respectively, with 11 bases between them. CDR3 nucleotide sequence: TGTGCCAGCTTGCCGGGATTAAACACTGAAGCTTTCTTT. Translating it yields CASLPGLNTEAFF.